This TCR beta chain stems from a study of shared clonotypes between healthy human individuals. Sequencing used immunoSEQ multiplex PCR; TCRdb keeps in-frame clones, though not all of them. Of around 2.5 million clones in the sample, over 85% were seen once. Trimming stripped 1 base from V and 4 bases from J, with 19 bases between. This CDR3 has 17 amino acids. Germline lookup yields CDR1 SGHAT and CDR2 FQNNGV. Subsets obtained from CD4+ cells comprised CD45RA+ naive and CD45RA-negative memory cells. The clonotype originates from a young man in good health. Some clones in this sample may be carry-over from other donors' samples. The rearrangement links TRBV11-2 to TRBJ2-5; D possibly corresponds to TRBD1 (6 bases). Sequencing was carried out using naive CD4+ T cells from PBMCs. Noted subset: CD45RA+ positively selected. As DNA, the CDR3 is TGTGCCAGCAGCTTAGCCCGGAGAGTCAGAGGGGGAGAGACCCAGTACTTC. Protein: CASSLARRVRGGETQYF.